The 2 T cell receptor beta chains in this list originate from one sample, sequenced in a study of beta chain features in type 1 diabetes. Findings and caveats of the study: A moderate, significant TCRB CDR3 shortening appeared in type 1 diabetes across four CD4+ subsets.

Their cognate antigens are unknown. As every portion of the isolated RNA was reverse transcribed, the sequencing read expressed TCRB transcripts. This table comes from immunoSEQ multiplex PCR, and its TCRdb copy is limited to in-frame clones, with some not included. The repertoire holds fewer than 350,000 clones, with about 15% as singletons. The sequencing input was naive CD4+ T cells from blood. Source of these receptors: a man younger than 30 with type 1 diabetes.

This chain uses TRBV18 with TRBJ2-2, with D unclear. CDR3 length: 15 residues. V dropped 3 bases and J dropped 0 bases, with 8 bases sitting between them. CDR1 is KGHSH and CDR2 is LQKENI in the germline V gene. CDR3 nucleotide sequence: TGTGCCAGCTCACCGGGCAGGCCGAACACCGGGGAGCTGTTTTTT. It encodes CASSPGRPNTGELFF.

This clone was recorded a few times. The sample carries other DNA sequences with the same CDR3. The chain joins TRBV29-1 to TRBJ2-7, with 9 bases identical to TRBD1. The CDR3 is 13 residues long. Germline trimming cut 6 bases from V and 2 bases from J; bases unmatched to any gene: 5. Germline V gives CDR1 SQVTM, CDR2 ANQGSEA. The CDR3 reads CSVRGQGPYEQYF. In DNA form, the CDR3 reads TGCAGCGTGAGGGGACAGGGCCCCTACGAGCAGTACTTC.